This TCR beta chain was obtained from a study of blood T cell repertoires in COVID-19. Study context: The cDNA or gDNA used as material had been derived from T cells, B-cell-depleted T cells, or PBMCs.

Original processing notes: Reference gene primer amplification gave estimated nucleated cell counts. Sequencing was performed with immunoSEQ multiplex PCR; in TCRdb, only in-frame clones are kept and a portion is missing. Clone size and V and J calls were adopted from that table, with D and trimming inferred from the DNA. The sample includes almost 200,000 clones, 70% to 90% of them seen just once. The CDR3 has 15 amino acids. V was cut by 3 bases and J by 5 bases, with 16 bases left in between. Germline CDR1 and CDR2: MNHEY and SVGAGI. V is TRBV6-5 and J is TRBJ1-1, with D unresolved. The TCR comes from a man aged 60 to 69 with COVID-19, enrolled during active disease. The sample taken for sequencing was peripheral blood. The CDR3 protein is CASSYFGELRTEAFF. The CDR3 bases are TGTGCCAGCAGTTATTTCGGGGAGTTAAGGACTGAAGCTTTCTTT.